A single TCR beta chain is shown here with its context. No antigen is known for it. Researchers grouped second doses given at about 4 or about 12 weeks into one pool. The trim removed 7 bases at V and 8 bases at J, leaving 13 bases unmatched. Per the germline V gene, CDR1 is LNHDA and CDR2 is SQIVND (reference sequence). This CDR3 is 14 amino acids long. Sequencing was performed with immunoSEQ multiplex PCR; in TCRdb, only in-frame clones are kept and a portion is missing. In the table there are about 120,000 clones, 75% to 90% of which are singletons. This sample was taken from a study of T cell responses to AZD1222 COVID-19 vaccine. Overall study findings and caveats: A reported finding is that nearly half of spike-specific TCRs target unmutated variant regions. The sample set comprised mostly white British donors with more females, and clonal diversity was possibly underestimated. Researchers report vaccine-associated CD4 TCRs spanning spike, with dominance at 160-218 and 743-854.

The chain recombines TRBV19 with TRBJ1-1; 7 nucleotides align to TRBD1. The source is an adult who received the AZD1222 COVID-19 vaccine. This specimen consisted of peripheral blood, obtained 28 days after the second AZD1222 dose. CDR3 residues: CASNSGTVMFEAFF. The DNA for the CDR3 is TGTGCCAGTAACAGCGGGACAGTAATGTTCGAAGCTTTCTTT. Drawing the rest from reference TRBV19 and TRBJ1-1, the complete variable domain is DGGITQSPKYLFRKEGQNVTLSCEQNLNHDAMYWYRQDPGQGLRLIYYSQIVNDFQKGDIAEGYSVSREKKESFPLTVTSAQKNPTAFYLCASNSGTVMFEAFFGQGTRLTVV.